Sequencing of this T cell receptor beta chain was carried out in a study of cytomegalovirus exposure and HLA in healthy donors. From the roughly 120-subject validation cohort, which was separate from the roughly 690-subject first cohort, the donors were drawn. Assay: immunoSEQ multiplex PCR; the TCRdb copy retains only in-frame clones and omits some. The table includes approximately 71,000 clones, roughly 93% detected once. Details on this clone: What it binds is not known.

Findings and caveats of the study: Most TCR sequences were seen very rarely across donors, but some public TCRs occurred in many. High sensitivity and specificity were reportedly achieved when the classifier diagnosed cytomegalovirus status. The investigators catalogued about 170 TCR beta chains as cytomegalovirus-associated.

V lost 3 bases and J lost 3, with 8 bases in between. Germline V CDR1 and CDR2: ENHRY, SYGVKD. The CDR3 totals 13 residues. The sequence was collected from a woman aged 18-30 years in good health and CMV-seronegative. Sequencing input: PBMCs. V is TRBV10-3 and J is TRBJ2-5; D gene uncertain. The chain's CDR3 is CAISDGGKETQYF. The CDR3 coding sequence is TGTGCCATCAGTGACGGCGGCAAAGAGACCCAGTACTTC.